The 23 T cell receptor beta chains below were found in one sample sequenced in a study of identical twins. TCRdb recomputed calls from the 5' RACE reads with MiXCR, one row per CDR3 protein. Here the sample spans approximately 690,000 distinct CDR3 sequences, roughly 6.2% being singletons. Input material: naive T cells sorted from blood. Receptors were obtained from a man younger than 35 in good health.

This clonotype was counted a few times. This chain connects TRBV12-3 or TRBV12-4 to TRBJ2-7, with 8 bases fitting TRBD1. J lost 0 bases, V lost 6 bases, and 10 bases had no gene match. The CDR3 has 16 amino acids. The CDR3 spells CASSPPRDRNSYEQYF. The CDR3 DNA reads as TGTGCCAGCAGCCCCCCCCGGGACAGGAACTCCTACGAGCAGTACTTC.

This clonotype was counted between two and nine times. CDR3 in DNA: TGCGCCAGCAGCTTACAGGGACTAGCGGCTTTCTACAATGAGCAGTTCTTC. This encodes CASSLQGLAAFYNEQFF. V gene TRBV5-1 combines with J gene TRBJ2-1, with 11 positions matching TRBD2. Germline-derived CDR1 and CDR2 are SGHRS and YFSETQ. This CDR3 has 17 amino acids. V lost 2 bases to trimming and J lost 3 bases; unmatched junction nucleotides: 7.

The chain combines TRBV5-1 with TRBJ2-2; D may match TRBD1 or TRBD2 (5 bases each). This CDR3 comprises 18 residues. Germline CDR1 reads SGHRS; CDR2 reads YFSETQ. V lost 0 bases and J 4 bases, leaving 19 bases between the germline ends. The CDR3 loop is CASSLVLSGPLGTGELFF. Here the CDR3 DNA reads TGCGCCAGCAGCTTGGTGTTGTCGGGGCCCCTCGGCACCGGGGAGCTGTTTTTT.

Ten or more counts support this clonotype. V gene TRBV11-2 combines with J gene TRBJ2-3; 7 bases line up with TRBD2. This CDR3 comprises 18 residues. Germline V gives CDR1 SGHAT, CDR2 FQNNGV. The ends lost 0 bases at V and 0 bases at J; junction bases unmatched: 9. The CDR3 nucleotides are TGTGCCAGCAGCTTAGAATGGGGGGGAAGCGAGAGCACAGATACGCAGTATTTT. Its protein product is CASSLEWGGSESTDTQYF.

The chain is built from TRBV29-1 and TRBJ2-5; 10 bases are shared with TRBD2. Germline V CDR1 and CDR2: SQVTM, ANQGSEA. Trimming removed 6 bases from V and 5 bases from J; junction bases left unmatched: 21. CDR3 size: 18 residues. As DNA, the CDR3 is TGCAGCGTCCTCAGCCCCCTAGCGGGAGAGCCCCCTAGGGAGACCCAGTACTTC. This gives the protein CSVLSPLAGEPPRETQYF.

This clonotype came up many times. The chain links TRBV7-2 to TRBJ2-2; D unclear. Trimming removed 1 base from V and 6 bases from J, with 12 bases in between. There are 15 residues in the CDR3. Germline V CDR1 and CDR2: SGHTA, FQGNSA. The CDR3 nucleotides read TGTGCCAGCAGCTTAGGGATAGCCTTAGCCGGGGAGCTGTTTTTT. The encoded protein is CASSLGIALAGELFF.

There are a few counts of this clonotype. This chain joins TRBV6-1 and TRBJ2-2, with D maybe TRBD1 (6 bases). The CDR3 is 15 amino acids. Germline V gives CDR1 MNHNS, CDR2 SASEGT. Deletions cut 6 bases from V and 3 bases from J, with 14 bases between. CDR3 amino acids: CASSLRDTYTGELFF. The CDR3 nucleotides read TGTGCCAGCAGCCTCCGGGACACCTACACCGGGGAGCTGTTTTTT.

This clonotype showed up just a few times. The chain links TRBV6-5 to TRBJ1-1; maybe TRBD1 (5 bases). The CDR3 has 10 amino acids. Germline CDR1 reads MNHEY; CDR2 reads SVGAGI. The CDR3 region is CAGAGTEAFF. The CDR3 DNA reads TGTGCAGGGGCTGGCACTGAAGCTTTCTTT.

V is TRBV15 and J is TRBJ2-1, with D perhaps TRBD2 (7 bases). The CDR3 spans 17 residues. Germline V gene data show CDR1 as LNHNV and CDR2 as YYDKDF (reference sequence). Trimming left V 4 bases short and J 5 bases short, with 21 bases between. CDR3 residues: CATSTRTGGGGDNEQFF. CDR3 in DNA: TGTGCCACCAGCACAAGAACGGGGGGCGGCGGCGACAATGAGCAGTTCTTC.

This clonotype was observed at least ten times. V gene TRBV7-6 combines with J gene TRBJ2-1; 13 bases are shared with TRBD2. The CDR3 loop spans 16 amino acids. Germline V gives CDR1 SGHVS, CDR2 FNYEAQ. Unmatched junction bases numbered 1, after V lost 0 bases and J lost 5 bases. The CDR3, as DNA: TGTGCCAGCAGCTTAGCGGGACTAGCGGGAAACAATGAGCAGTTCTTC. Translation gives CASSLAGLAGNNEQFF.

This chain's CDR3 is CSGVLGRQETQYF. CDR3 nucleotide sequence: TGCAGCGGGGTTTTAGGACGGCAAGAGACCCAGTACTTC. The V and J genes are TRBV29-1 and TRBJ2-5; D is unclear. The V end lost 7 bases, the J end lost 2 bases, and 14 bases lay between the germline ends. The CDR3 consists of 13 residues. CDR1 is SQVTM, CDR2 ANQGSEA, per germline. The variable domain in full, with the rest retrieved from reference TRBV29-1 and TRBJ2-5, is SAVISQKPSRDICQRGTSLTIQCQVDSQVTMMFWYRQQPGQSLTLIATANQGSEATYESGFVIDKFPISRPNLTFSTLTVSNMSPEDSSIYLCSGVLGRQETQYFGPGTRLLVL.

In its sample, this clonotype was seen a few times. The V call is TRBV27, the J call TRBJ2-2; no reliable D call. The CDR3 is 15 amino acids. The germline V and J ends were trimmed by 3 bases and 2 bases, with 10 bases remaining between them. CDR1 and CDR2 from the germline V gene are MNHEY and SMNVEV (reference sequence). The CDR3 DNA reads TGTGCCAGCAGTTTTCTGATCCCTAACACCGGGGAGCTGTTTTTT. This codes for CASSFLIPNTGELFF.

This clonotype has more than one count but fewer than ten. J is TRBJ2-7 and V is TRBV28, with 9 bases identical to TRBD2. Germline CDR1 is MDHEN and CDR2 is SYDVKM. V lost 4 bases, J lost 5 bases, and 12 bases stayed unmatched. The CDR3 consists of 16 residues. The CDR3 sequence is CASSSWGSIAGDEQYF. CDR3 nucleotide sequence: TGTGCCAGCAGTTCCTGGGGTTCTATAGCGGGAGACGAGCAGTACTTC.

Ten or more counts support this clonotype. The chain has TRBV20-1 and TRBJ1-4, with unresolved D. CDR1 and CDR2 from the germline V gene are DFQATT and SNEGSKA (reference sequence). This CDR3 has 15 residues. V lost 3 bases and J lost 0, with 11 bases in between. CDR3 DNA: TGCAGTGCTAGCCCCGACATTCCAACTAATGAAAAACTGTTTTTT. Protein sequence: CSASPDIPTNEKLFF.

This chain uses TRBV20-1 with TRBJ2-1, with TRBD2 matching 11 bases. Germline V gene data show CDR1 as DFQATT and CDR2 as SNEGSKA (reference sequence). Unmatched junction bases numbered 7, after V lost 0 bases and J lost 9 bases. CDR3 length: 15 residues. CDR3 amino acids: CSAREGLAGGVEQFF. The CDR3 region has the DNA TGCAGTGCTAGAGAGGGGCTAGCGGGAGGAGTTGAGCAGTTCTTC.

The table lists this clonotype with a few counts. V is TRBV30 and J is TRBJ1-1; D call uncertain. The CDR3 runs 12 residues. The germline CDR1 and CDR2 sequences are GTSNPN and SVGIG (reference sequence). The germline V and J ends were trimmed by 2 bases and 3 bases, with 7 bases remaining between them. The CDR3 DNA reads TGTGCCTGGAGTAGGGTGTACACTGAAGCTTTCTTT. Its translation is CAWSRVYTEAFF.

This clonotype was found many times. The chain combines TRBV7-9 with TRBJ2-2; no clear D gene. Germline CDR1 reads SEHNR; CDR2 reads FQNEAQ (reference sequence). V lost 4 bases to trimming and J lost 4 bases, with 7 bases between them. This CDR3 region has 13 residues. The CDR3 region is CASSSIRTGELFF. CDR3 coding DNA: TGTGCCAGCAGCTCTATACGCACCGGGGAGCTGTTTTTT.

Only a few counts were recorded for this clonotype. The gene calls are TRBV20-1 and TRBJ2-3; 10 bases map to TRBD2. V trimming: 0 bases; J trimming: 2 bases; junction bases outside the gene matches: 5. The CDR3 runs to 16 residues. Per germline, CDR1 DFQATT and CDR2 SNEGSKA (reference sequence). The CDR3 DNA reads TGCAGTGCTAGAGATCTAGCGGGAGACACCACAGATACGCAGTATTTT. Translating gives CSARDLAGDTTDTQYF.

The chain couples TRBV7-8 to TRBJ2-7, with 12 bases aligning to TRBD2. Losses at the gene ends were 5 bases for V and 5 bases for J; bases not matched to a gene: 7. Germline CDR1 SGHVS, CDR2 FQNEAQ. This CDR3 comprises 15 residues. CDR3 DNA sequence: TGTGCCAGCAGCAACCTAGCGGGAGGGCTCGACGAGCAGTACGTC. Amino acid sequence: CASSNLAGGLDEQYV.

V gene TRBV15 combines with J gene TRBJ1-5; D perhaps matches TRBD1 (5 bases). Trimming took off 3 bases at V and 5 bases at J, with 17 bases between the two ends. This CDR3 spans 16 amino acids. CDR1 and CDR2 from the germline V gene are LNHNV and YYDKDF (reference sequence). The chain's CDR3 is CATSRATRGKDQPQHF. CDR3 sequence (DNA): TGTGCCACCAGCAGGGCTACCCGGGGCAAAGATCAGCCCCAGCATTTT.

On this clonotype: Possible read error: a much larger clone is one base away. V is TRBV12-5 and J is TRBJ2-1; no clear D gene. V was shortened by 0 bases and J by 11 bases, with 11 bases between the two germline ends. Germline values: CDR1 LGHNT, CDR2 FRNRAP. CDR3 length equals 13 residues. CDR3 loop: CASGLVYRNKQFF. The CDR3 region has the DNA TGTGCTAGTGGTTTGGTCTACAGAAATAAGCAGTTCTTC.

In its sample, this clonotype was seen many times. The V gene is TRBV15, the J gene TRBJ1-4; D is ambiguous. The V gene lost 6 bases and the J gene lost 8 bases, with 16 bases spanning the gap. The CDR3 contains 14 residues. CDR1 LNHNV and CDR2 YYDKDF come from the germline V gene (reference sequence). CDR3 sequence (DNA): TGTGCCACCAGAAGGCAAGGGCTGGAGGAAAAACTGTTTTTT. This translates into CATRRQGLEEKLFF.

This clonotype was counted at least ten times. The V gene is TRBV6-2 or TRBV6-3, the J gene TRBJ1-5; 8 bases fit TRBD1. CDR1 and CDR2 from the germline V gene are MNHEY and SVGEGT. The CDR3 sequence is 15 residues long. Trimming cost V 6 bases and J 4 bases; bases outside gene matches: 8. Written as DNA, the CDR3 is TGTGCCAGCAGCCACCGGGACAGGATGAATCAGCCCCAGCATTTT. It codes for CASSHRDRMNQPQHF.